Shown below are 8 T cell receptor beta chains from a single sample sequenced in a study of cytomegalovirus exposure and HLA in healthy donors. Data came from immunoSEQ multiplex PCR; TCRdb stores just in-frame clones and leaves some out. Of about 180,000 clones in the sample, less than 85% were seen once. The material sequenced was PBMCs. The receptors come from a man between 18 and 29 years old in good health and CMV-seropositive.

The chain is built from TRBV29-1 and TRBJ2-2; D might be TRBD2 (6 bases). This CDR3 is built from 14 residues. V was cut by 1 base and J by 1 base, with 7 bases left in between. Germline CDR1 is SQVTM and CDR2 is ANQGSEA. CDR3 coding DNA: TGCAGCGTTGAAGTGGGACTGAACACCGGGGAGCTGTTTTTT. This sequence encodes CSVEVGLNTGELFF.

The chain has TRBV5-1 and TRBJ2-3; a weak D match, TRBD1 (5 bases). The length of the CDR3 is 15 residues. Trimming pared 0 bases from V and 1 base from J, leaving 9 bases between. The germline CDR1 and CDR2 sequences are SGHRS and YFSETQ. CDR3 nucleotides: TGCGCCAGCAGCTTGGGGGCCAGGGGCACAGATACGCAGTATTTT. This codes for CASSLGARGTDTQYF.

This chain uses TRBV7-8 with TRBJ2-7; 10 nucleotides line up with TRBD2. Per the germline V gene, CDR1 is SGHVS and CDR2 is FQNEAQ. This CDR3 region has 15 residues. Trimming cost V 1 base and J 1 base; bases outside gene matches: 1. As DNA, the CDR3 is TGTGCCAGCAGCTTAGGGACTAGCGGATCCTACGAGCAGTACTTC. It yields the protein CASSLGTSGSYEQYF. Full variable domain (outside the CDR3, taken from reference TRBV7-8 and TRBJ2-7): GAGVSQSPRYKVAKRGQDVALRCDPISGHVSLFWYQQALGQGPEFLTYFQNEAQLDKSGLPSDRFFAERPEGSVSTLKIQRTQQEDSAVYLCASSLGTSGSYEQYFGPGTRLTVT.

The V and J genes are TRBV2 and TRBJ2-1, with 14 bases lining up with TRBD2. The CDR3 spans 16 residues. Germline V lookup: CDR1 SNHLY, CDR2 FYNNEI. V was clipped by 6 bases and J by 5 bases; unmatched bases: 6. CDR3 DNA: TGTGCCAGCAGAAGACTAGCGGGAGGGCCGAACAATGAGCAGTTCTTC. It specifies CASRRLAGGPNNEQFF.

The CDR3 DNA follows: TGTGCCGGAATTGACAGTAGGGGCACTGAAGCTTTCTTT. Protein product: CAGIDSRGTEAFF. The chain has TRBV28 and TRBJ1-1; D perhaps matches TRBD1 (5 bases). CDR1 MDHEN and CDR2 SYDVKM come from the germline V gene. The CDR3 spans 13 residues. Trimming removed 11 bases from V and 4 bases from J, with 17 bases in between.

The chain joins TRBV10-3 to TRBJ1-1; D possibly corresponds to TRBD1 (6 bases). From germline, CDR1 is ENHRY and CDR2 SYGVKD. The CDR3 has 14 amino acids. V was shortened by 10 bases and J by 0 bases, with 15 bases between the two germline ends. DNA for the CDR3: TGTGCCACTCAGGGGTACCCCATGAACACTGAAGCTTTCTTT. Translated: CATQGYPMNTEAFF.

The chain couples TRBV5-1 to TRBJ2-2; 10 positions agree with TRBD2. The CDR3 is 17 residues long. Germline V gene data show CDR1 as SGHRS and CDR2 as YFSETQ. Trimming at V came to 0 bases and at J to 0 bases, leaving 2 bases not matched to a gene. CDR3 nucleotide sequence: TGCGCCAGCAGCTTGGTCCTAGCGGGAGCGAACACCGGGGAGCTGTTTTTT. It encodes CASSLVLAGANTGELFF.

The rearrangement joins TRBV29-1 to TRBJ1-4, with 8 bases matching TRBD1. The CDR3 consists of 14 residues. The germline CDR1 and CDR2 sequences are SQVTM and ANQGSEA. V trimming: 4 bases; J trimming: 7 bases; junction bases outside the gene matches: 8. The CDR3 region has the DNA TGCAGCGTTGGCAGGGGGCAGGGGAGTGAAAAACTGTTTTTT. It encodes CSVGRGQGSEKLFF.